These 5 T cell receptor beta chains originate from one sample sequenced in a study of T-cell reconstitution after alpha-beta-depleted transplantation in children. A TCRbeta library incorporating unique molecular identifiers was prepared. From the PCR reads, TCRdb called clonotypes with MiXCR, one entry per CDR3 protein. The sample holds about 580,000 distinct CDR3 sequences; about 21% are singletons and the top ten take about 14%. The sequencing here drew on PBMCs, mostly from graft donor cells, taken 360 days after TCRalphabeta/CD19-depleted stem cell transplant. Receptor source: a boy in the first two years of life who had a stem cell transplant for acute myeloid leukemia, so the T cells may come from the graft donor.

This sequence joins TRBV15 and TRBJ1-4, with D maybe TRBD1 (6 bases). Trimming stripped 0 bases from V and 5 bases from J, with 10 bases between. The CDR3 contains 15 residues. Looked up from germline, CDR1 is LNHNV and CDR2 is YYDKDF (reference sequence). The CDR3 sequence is CATSRDDTGNEKLFF. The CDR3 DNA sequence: TGTGCCACCAGCAGAGATGACACAGGGAATGAAAAACTGTTTTTT.

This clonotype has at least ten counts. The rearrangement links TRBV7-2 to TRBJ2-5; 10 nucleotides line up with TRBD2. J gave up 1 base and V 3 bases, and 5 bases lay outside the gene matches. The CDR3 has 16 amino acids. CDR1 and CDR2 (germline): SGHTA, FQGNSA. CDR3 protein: CASSLVSGGSQETQYF. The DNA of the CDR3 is TGTGCCAGCAGCTTGGTTAGCGGGGGGTCCCAAGAGACCCAGTACTTC.

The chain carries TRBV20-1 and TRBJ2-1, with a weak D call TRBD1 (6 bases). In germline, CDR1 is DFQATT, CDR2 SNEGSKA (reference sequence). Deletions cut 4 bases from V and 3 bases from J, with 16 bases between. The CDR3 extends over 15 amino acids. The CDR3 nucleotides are TGCAGTGCTATGACAGGAATGGATCGCTACAATGAGCAGTTCTTC. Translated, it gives CSAMTGMDRYNEQFF.

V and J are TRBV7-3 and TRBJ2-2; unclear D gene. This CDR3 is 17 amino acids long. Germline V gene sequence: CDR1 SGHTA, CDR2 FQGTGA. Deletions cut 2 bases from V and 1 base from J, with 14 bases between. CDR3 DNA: TGTGCCAGCAGCTTATTCCCCCGGCAGGTGAACACCGGGGAGCTGTTTTTT. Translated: CASSLFPRQVNTGELFF. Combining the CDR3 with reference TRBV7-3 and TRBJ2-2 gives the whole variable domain GAGVSQTPSNKVTEKGKYVELRCDPISGHTALYWYRQSLGQGPEFLIYFQGTGAADDSGLPNDRFFAVRPEGSVSTLKIQRTERGDSAVYLCASSLFPRQVNTGELFFGEGSRLTVL.

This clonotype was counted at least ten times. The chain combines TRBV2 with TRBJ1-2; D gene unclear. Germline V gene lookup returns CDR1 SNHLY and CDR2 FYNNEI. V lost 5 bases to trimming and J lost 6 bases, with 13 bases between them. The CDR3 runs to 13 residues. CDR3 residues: CASSPGAPHGYTF. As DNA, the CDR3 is TGTGCCAGCAGTCCCGGCGCCCCACATGGCTACACCTTC.